The rows below give T cell receptor beta chains drawn from one sample of a study of T cells in Graves' hyperthyroidism and ophthalmopathy. One entry per CDR3 protein results from TCRdb running MiXCR on the multiplex PCR reads. The sample lists some 380,000 distinct CDR3 sequences, about 13% seen once, with about a fifth in the top ten. The sample taken for sequencing was blood. The receptors originated from a man aged 25-45 years with Graves' hyperthyroidism that later progressed to Graves' ophthalmopathy. The CDR3 runs from the conserved cysteine through the conserved F or W. The order of the fields is clone size, J gene, V gene, D gene, CDR3 protein, CDR3 DNA. The D gene is left open where the match is weak. Expanded clones are given a class, and other clones once, few, many or no size at all.

clone_size: NA; j_call: TRBJ1-6; v_call: TRBV5-1; d_call: TRBD1; cdr3_aa: CASSLDGLGQSSYNSPLHF; cdr3_nt: TGCGCCAGCAGCTTGGACGGCTTGGGACAGAGCTCCTATAATTCACCCCTCCACTTT
clone_size: few; j_call: TRBJ2-1; v_call: TRBV6-1; d_call: NA; cdr3_aa: CATEETSGNEQFF; cdr3_nt: TGTGCCACTGAAGAGACATCGGGCAATGAGCAGTTCTTC
clone_size: few; j_call: TRBJ2-7; v_call: TRBV19; d_call: TRBD1; cdr3_aa: CALGTANYEQYF; cdr3_nt: TGTGCCTTAGGGACAGCGAACTACGAGCAGTACTTC
clone_size: few; j_call: TRBJ2-4; v_call: TRBV4-1; d_call: NA; cdr3_aa: CASSQGLGEKAKNIQYF; cdr3_nt: TGCGCCAGCAGCCAGGGCCTCGGGGAGAAAGCCAAAAACATTCAGTACTTC
clone_size: many; j_call: TRBJ1-5; v_call: TRBV28; d_call: NA; cdr3_aa: CASSPLARVNQPQHF; cdr3_nt: TGTGCCAGCAGTCCACTGGCCAGGGTGAATCAGCCCCAGCATTTT
clone_size: many; j_call: TRBJ1-2; v_call: TRBV2; d_call: NA; cdr3_aa: CASSRTAYYGYTF; cdr3_nt: TGTGCCAGCAGTCGGACAGCTTACTATGGCTACACCTTC
clone_size: many; j_call: TRBJ1-5; v_call: TRBV9; d_call: NA; cdr3_aa: CASSLRDEDQPQHF; cdr3_nt: TGTGCCAGCAGCTTGAGGGACGAAGATCAGCCCCAGCATTTT
clone_size: few; j_call: TRBJ2-1; v_call: TRBV5-1; d_call: TRBD1; cdr3_aa: CASSLVVTGGGYNEQFF; cdr3_nt: TGCGCCAGCAGCTTGGTGGTCACAGGGGGTGGCTACAATGAGCAGTTCTTC
clone_size: many; j_call: TRBJ2-7; v_call: TRBV6-1; d_call: TRBD1; cdr3_aa: CASSDRVGTYEQYF; cdr3_nt: TGTGCCAGCAGCGACAGGGTTGGGACCTACGAGCAGTACTTC
clone_size: few; j_call: TRBJ1-6; v_call: TRBV27; d_call: NA; cdr3_aa: CASSYYSGDPPLHF; cdr3_nt: TGTGCCAGCAGTTACTACAGTGGGGATCCACCCCTCCACTTT
clone_size: many; j_call: TRBJ2-5; v_call: TRBV11-2; d_call: NA; cdr3_aa: CASSPVTGVETQYF; cdr3_nt: TGTGCCAGCAGCCCAGTCACCGGGGTGGAGACCCAGTACTTC
clone_size: NA; j_call: TRBJ2-2; v_call: TRBV11-3; d_call: NA; cdr3_aa: CASSPGTDTGELFF; cdr3_nt: TGTGCCAGCAGCCCGGGGACGGACACCGGGGAGCTGTTTTTT
clone_size: many; j_call: TRBJ1-3; v_call: TRBV7-8; d_call: NA; cdr3_aa: CASSLTDLTGNTIYF; cdr3_nt: TGTGCCAGCAGCTTGACAGATCTTACTGGAAACACCATATATTTT
clone_size: many; j_call: TRBJ1-2; v_call: TRBV7-9; d_call: NA; cdr3_aa: CASSLIRDTERKNYGYTF; cdr3_nt: TGTGCCAGCAGCTTGATCCGGGACACCGAGAGAAAGAACTATGGCTACACCTTC
clone_size: many; j_call: TRBJ2-7; v_call: TRBV28; d_call: TRBD2; cdr3_aa: CASSLGGAAEQYF; cdr3_nt: TGTGCCAGCAGCCTCGGGGGGGCGGCCGAGCAGTACTTC
clone_size: few; j_call: TRBJ2-2; v_call: TRBV24-1; d_call: NA; cdr3_aa: CATGGGGIGGGELFF; cdr3_nt: TGTGCCACCGGCGGCGGTGGCATCGGTGGCGGGGAGCTGTTTTTT
clone_size: few; j_call: TRBJ1-6; v_call: TRBV6-1; d_call: TRBD1; cdr3_aa: CASSVTGNAPLHF; cdr3_nt: TGTGCCAGCAGTGTGACAGGGAATGCACCCCTCCACTTT
clone_size: NA; j_call: TRBJ1-1; v_call: TRBV15; d_call: NA; cdr3_aa: CATSRVGPGAEAFF; cdr3_nt: TGTGCCACCAGCAGAGTCGGGCCAGGGGCTGAAGCTTTCTTT
clone_size: few; j_call: TRBJ1-5; v_call: TRBV24-1; d_call: TRBD1; cdr3_aa: CATSDSTGGASQPQHF; cdr3_nt: TGTGCCACCAGTGATTCGACAGGGGGTGCTTCTCAGCCCCAGCATTTT
clone_size: NA; j_call: TRBJ2-3; v_call: TRBV9; d_call: NA; cdr3_aa: CASSSTDTQFF; cdr3_nt: TGTGCCAGCAGCTCGACGGATACGCAGTTTTTT
clone_size: many; j_call: TRBJ2-7; v_call: TRBV28; d_call: NA; cdr3_aa: CASSHGQYEQYF; cdr3_nt: TGTGCCAGCAGCCACGGACAGTACGAGCAGTACTTC
clone_size: many; j_call: TRBJ1-2; v_call: TRBV11-2; d_call: NA; cdr3_aa: CASGLNYGYTF; cdr3_nt: TGTGCCAGCGGGCTTAACTATGGCTACACCTTC
clone_size: NA; j_call: TRBJ1-3; v_call: TRBV7-2; d_call: TRBD1; cdr3_aa: CASSPTGGAAGNTIYF; cdr3_nt: TGTGCCAGCAGCCCGACAGGGGGCGCGGCTGGAAACACCATATATTTT
clone_size: many; j_call: TRBJ2-7; v_call: TRBV3-1; d_call: NA; cdr3_aa: CASSQDRWATYEQYF; cdr3_nt: TGTGCCAGCAGCCAAGATAGGTGGGCAACCTACGAGCAGTACTTC
clone_size: few; j_call: TRBJ2-3; v_call: TRBV15; d_call: TRBD2; cdr3_aa: CATSRVRGGTDTQYF; cdr3_nt: TGTGCCACCAGCAGAGTGCGGGGGGGCACAGATACGCAGTATTTT
clone_size: many; j_call: TRBJ2-3; v_call: TRBV20-1; d_call: NA; cdr3_aa: CSATPSTDTQYF; cdr3_nt: TGCAGTGCTACGCCTAGCACAGATACGCAGTATTTT
clone_size: few; j_call: TRBJ2-5; v_call: TRBV7-9; d_call: TRBD2; cdr3_aa: CASSPTSGGASETQYF; cdr3_nt: TGTGCCAGCAGCCCAACTAGCGGGGGGGCCTCAGAGACCCAGTACTTC
clone_size: many; j_call: TRBJ1-6; v_call: TRBV28; d_call: NA; cdr3_aa: CASSLWGGEGSPLHF; cdr3_nt: TGTGCCAGCAGTTTATGGGGGGGGGAGGGTTCACCCCTCCACTTT
clone_size: few; j_call: TRBJ1-5; v_call: TRBV6-1; d_call: TRBD1; cdr3_aa: CASRRTGGGQPQHF; cdr3_nt: TGTGCCAGCAGGCGGACAGGGGGCGGTCAGCCCCAGCATTTT
clone_size: many; j_call: TRBJ2-5; v_call: TRBV5-8; d_call: NA; cdr3_aa: CASSSSSRETQYF; cdr3_nt: TGTGCCAGCAGCTCGTCTAGCAGGGAGACCCAGTACTTC
clone_size: few; j_call: TRBJ1-2; v_call: TRBV27; d_call: NA; cdr3_aa: CASSPGQPYGYTF; cdr3_nt: TGTGCCAGCAGCCCCGGACAGCCCTATGGCTACACCTTC
clone_size: NA; j_call: TRBJ2-3; v_call: TRBV20-1; d_call: NA; cdr3_aa: CSGSRSTDTQYF; cdr3_nt: TGCAGTGGATCCCGGAGCACAGATACGCAGTATTTT
clone_size: NA; j_call: TRBJ2-2; v_call: TRBV19; d_call: NA; cdr3_aa: CASSSKSGTGELFF; cdr3_nt: TGTGCCAGTAGTAGCAAATCAGGGACCGGGGAGCTGTTTTTT
clone_size: many; j_call: TRBJ1-5; v_call: TRBV27; d_call: NA; cdr3_aa: CASRPGVNNQPQHF; cdr3_nt: TGTGCCAGCAGACCAGGGGTAAACAATCAGCCCCAGCATTTT
clone_size: NA; j_call: TRBJ2-1; v_call: TRBV7-3; d_call: TRBD2; cdr3_aa: CASSHYRSGTSRNEQFF; cdr3_nt: TGTGCCAGCAGCCACTACCGTTCCGGGACTAGTCGCAATGAGCAGTTCTTC
clone_size: many; j_call: TRBJ1-5; v_call: TRBV27; d_call: NA; cdr3_aa: CASSSNRRSNQPQHF; cdr3_nt: TGTGCCAGCAGTTCGAACAGGCGTAGCAATCAGCCCCAGCATTTT
clone_size: few; j_call: TRBJ1-2; v_call: TRBV20-1; d_call: NA; cdr3_aa: CSARGGTGLRRAYGYTF; cdr3_nt: TGCAGTGCTAGAGGGGGTACAGGGTTAAGGAGGGCCTATGGCTACACCTTC
clone_size: NA; j_call: TRBJ1-2; v_call: TRBV5-4; d_call: NA; cdr3_aa: CASNNRNGYTF; cdr3_nt: TGTGCCAGCAACAACAGGAATGGCTACACCTTC
clone_size: many; j_call: TRBJ1-4; v_call: TRBV30; d_call: NA; cdr3_aa: CAWKGLTNEKLFF; cdr3_nt: TGTGCCTGGAAGGGTTTGACTAATGAAAAACTGTTTTTT
clone_size: many; j_call: TRBJ1-5; v_call: TRBV12-3/TRBV12-4; d_call: TRBD1; cdr3_aa: CASSLTGQVHQPQHF; cdr3_nt: TGTGCCAGCAGTTTAACGGGACAGGTTCACCAGCCCCAGCATTTT
clone_size: NA; j_call: TRBJ1-1; v_call: TRBV20-1; d_call: NA; cdr3_aa: CSARPLMNTEAFF; cdr3_nt: TGCAGTGCTAGACCACTGATGAACACTGAAGCTTTCTTT
clone_size: many; j_call: TRBJ1-1; v_call: TRBV5-1; d_call: NA; cdr3_aa: CASSRTGMNTEAFF; cdr3_nt: TGCGCCAGCAGCCGTACAGGGATGAACACTGAAGCTTTCTTT